The 21 T cell receptor beta chains below all came from one sample that was sequenced in a study of blood T cell repertoires in COVID-19. Assay: immunoSEQ multiplex PCR; the TCRdb copy retains only in-frame clones and omits some. The sample includes roughly 200,000 clones, over 70% of them seen just once. Sequenced input: peripheral blood. These receptor sequences come from a man in his forties with acute or convalescent COVID-19.

The chain has TRBV5-4 and TRBJ1-1; maybe TRBD1 (5 bases). The CDR3 is made up of 13 amino acids. Germline loops: CDR1 SGHNT, CDR2 YYREEE (reference sequence). Deletions cut 1 base from V and 11 bases from J, with 15 bases between. CDR3 coding DNA: TGTGCCAGCAGCTTGATTGGGGCCACAGCTGCTTTCTTT. Protein: CASSLIGATAAFF.

The chain recombines TRBV6-1 with TRBJ1-1, with 7 bases that match TRBD1. Germline V gene lookup returns CDR1 MNHNS and CDR2 SASEGT. This CDR3 comprises 13 residues. V shed 1 base, J shed 6 bases, and the junction held 2 bases outside the gene matches. CDR3 loop: CASSEDRGSEAFF. CDR3 bases: TGTGCCAGCAGTGAAGACAGGGGTTCTGAAGCTTTCTTT.

Only one count was recorded for this clone. The gene calls are TRBV9 and TRBJ2-6; D unclear. V lost 7 bases to trimming and J lost 0 bases, with 11 bases between them. Germline V gene data show CDR1 as SGDLS and CDR2 as YYNGEE. The CDR3 contains 15 residues. The DNA for the CDR3 is TGTGCCAGCGCGAAGATTGACTCTGGGGCCAACGTCCTGACTTTC. It is translated as CASAKIDSGANVLTF. Full variable domain (remainder filled in from reference TRBV9 and TRBJ2-6): DSGVTQTPKHLITATGQRVTLRCSPRSGDLSVYWYQQSLDQGLQFLIQYYNGEERAKGNILERFSAQQFPDLHSELNLSSLELGDSALYFCASAKIDSGANVLTFGAGSRLTVL.

The chain is built from TRBV10-3 and TRBJ1-2; possibly TRBD1 for D (6 bases). V was clipped by 5 bases and J by 8 bases, with 21 bases between them. The CDR3 has 15 residues. Per the germline V gene, CDR1 is ENHRY and CDR2 is SYGVKD. Written as DNA, the CDR3 is TGTGCCATCAGTACGACAGGATCTACAACTATGGGCTACACCTTC. Translated, it gives CAISTTGSTTMGYTF.

This chain connects TRBV10-3 to TRBJ2-1; 10 bases align to TRBD2. CDR1 and CDR2 (germline): ENHRY, SYGVKD. The V segment lost 4 bases and the J segment 4 bases; nucleotides outside the gene matches: 7. There are 16 residues in the CDR3. The CDR3 DNA is TGTGCCATCAGTGCGGTTGGGACTAGCGCGTACAATGAGCAGTTCTTC. This gives the protein CAISAVGTSAYNEQFF.

This rearrangement joins TRBV4-3 to TRBJ2-7, with D possibly matching TRBD1 (6 bases). V was trimmed by 1 base and J by 4 bases, leaving 14 bases between them. The germline V gene encodes CDR1 LGHNA and CDR2 YSLEER. CDR3 size: 15 residues. CDR3 in DNA: TGCGCCAGCAGCCAAGGTCAGGGGTTCCCTTACGAGCAGTACTTC. It encodes CASSQGQGFPYEQYF.

The table lists this clone with a count of one. This chain joins TRBV15 and TRBJ1-4, with D unclear. The germline V gene encodes CDR1 LNHNV and CDR2 YYDKDF (reference sequence). This CDR3 comprises 15 residues. Trimming stripped 8 bases from V and 0 bases from J, with 13 bases between. The DNA for the CDR3 is TGTGCCACCTACTCCTACGAGTCAACTAATGAAAAACTGTTTTTT. Protein product: CATYSYESTNEKLFF.

The chain couples TRBV25-1 to TRBJ2-3; 13 bases fit TRBD2. The trim removed 5 bases at V and 1 base at J, leaving 3 bases unmatched. Germline V lookup: CDR1 MGHDK, CDR2 SYGVNS. The CDR3 spans 16 residues. In DNA, the CDR3 is TGTGCCAGCAGTCCGGGACTAGCGGGGCGCACAGATACGCAGTATTTT. It codes for CASSPGLAGRTDTQYF.

This sequence joins TRBV3-1 (or the pseudogene TRBV3-2) and TRBJ2-7; maybe TRBD2 (6 bases). CDR1 and CDR2 from the germline V gene are LGHDT and YNNKEL (reference sequence). The V and J ends lost 0 bases and 7 bases respectively, with 16 bases between them. The CDR3 runs 15 residues. The CDR3 bases are TGTGCCAGCAGCCAAGAACTTACCGGGACTCAGGAGCAGTACTTC. It codes for CASSQELTGTQEQYF.

The chain combines TRBV12-3 or TRBV12-4 with TRBJ2-7; D remains ambiguous. The CDR3 is 13 residues long. Trimming removed 2 bases from V and 3 bases from J, with 8 bases in between. The CDR3 DNA reads as TGTGCCAGCAGTTTATCCGGTCACTACGAGCAGTACTTC. Its translation is CASSLSGHYEQYF.

This clone has a handful of counts. The V gene is TRBV4-3, the J gene TRBJ2-1; D is perhaps TRBD2 (9 bases). With 4 bases removed from V and 7 bases from J, the gap between germline ends came to 26 bases. The CDR3 is 18 residues long. Germline CDR1 is LGHNA and CDR2 is YSLEER. The CDR3 DNA reads as TGCGCCAGCAGCCTCAGGGGGCCGGGCAGCGGGAGGCCGAATGAGCAGTTCTTC. Its protein product is CASSLRGPGSGRPNEQFF.

The chain employs TRBV29-1 and TRBJ1-2, with D maybe TRBD1 (6 bases). The germline gives CDR1 SQVTM, CDR2 ANQGSEA. V lost 1 base and J lost 8, with 14 bases in between. The CDR3 sequence is 13 residues long. As DNA, the CDR3 is TGCAGCGTTGAAGGGTCAACAGGGAACGGCTACACCTTC. Amino acid sequence: CSVEGSTGNGYTF.

The chain joins TRBV30 to TRBJ1-1; 7 bases align to TRBD1. Trimming at V came to 3 bases and at J to 1 base, leaving 5 bases not matched to a gene. CDR1 is GTSNPN, CDR2 SVGIG, per germline (reference sequence). The CDR3 runs 14 residues. The CDR3 is CAWRPGTENTEAFF. The CDR3 bases are TGTGCCTGGAGGCCGGGGACAGAGAACACTGAAGCTTTCTTT.

The chain joins TRBV19 to TRBJ1-5; D is ambiguous. This CDR3 comprises 14 residues. V was shortened by 6 bases and J by 2 bases, with 11 bases between the two germline ends. Germline assignment: CDR1 LNHDA and CDR2 SQIVND (reference sequence). The CDR3 loop is CASRQVSRNQPQHF. CDR3 coding DNA: TGTGCCAGTAGGCAGGTTTCTCGCAATCAGCCCCAGCATTTT.

This clone rates as medium-sized. The V gene is TRBV5-8, the J gene TRBJ1-1, with D possibly matching TRBD1 (6 bases). V was trimmed by 2 bases and J by 5 bases, leaving 16 bases between them. Per germline, CDR1 SGHTS and CDR2 YDEGEE. The CDR3 loop spans 15 amino acids. The CDR3 DNA sequence: TGTGCCAGCAGCTTACAGGCAACTCAGGGGACTGAAGCTTTCTTT. This codes for CASSLQATQGTEAFF.

The chain uses TRBV12-5 and TRBJ2-1; no clear D gene. The V end was cut by 5 bases, the J end by 13 bases, with 15 bases between. The CDR3 runs to 12 residues. Germline CDR1 reads LGHNT; CDR2 reads FRNRAP. The CDR3 here is CASGGPHSTQFF. In nucleotides, the CDR3 is TGTGCTAGTGGTGGTCCTCATAGCACACAGTTCTTC.

This chain joins TRBV7-8 and TRBJ1-6; TRBD1 matches at 7 bases. CDR1 and CDR2 from the germline V gene are SGHVS and FQNEAQ. This CDR3 is 14 amino acids long. The junction had 5 bases not matched to a gene; V was cut back by 5 bases and J by 7 bases. DNA of the CDR3: TGTGCCAGCAGCATACAGGGGAGGAATTCACCCCTCCACTTT. This encodes CASSIQGRNSPLHF.

This clone was recorded only once. This chain's CDR3 is CASSLAGQDDGYTF. DNA of the CDR3: TGCGCCAGCAGCTTGGCCGGTCAGGATGATGGCTACACCTTC. The chain carries TRBV5-1 and TRBJ1-2; D not certain. In germline, CDR1 is SGHRS, CDR2 YFSETQ. CDR3 length equals 14 residues. The V and J ends lost 0 bases and 6 bases respectively, with 12 bases between them.

V usage is TRBV18 and J usage is TRBJ2-1, with TRBD2 matching over 7 bases. Germline CDR1 KGHSH, CDR2 LQKENI. With V trimmed by 0 bases and J by 2 bases, 7 bases remained unmatched. The length of the CDR3 is 17 residues. The CDR3 DNA reads TGTGCCAGCTCACCACCGACTAGCCAGTTTCCCTACAATGAGCAGTTCTTC. Amino acids: CASSPPTSQFPYNEQFF.

The chain links TRBV7-3 to TRBJ2-3, with D tentatively TRBD2 (5 bases). Deletions cut 5 bases from V and 1 base from J, with 22 bases between. Per germline, CDR1 SGHTA and CDR2 FQGTGA. The length of the CDR3 is 18 residues. Written as DNA, the CDR3 is TGTGCCAGCAGCCCGGAATTTTGGACTCCCTTTGGCACAGATACGCAGTATTTT. It yields the protein CASSPEFWTPFGTDTQYF.

The rearrangement uses TRBV28 and TRBJ1-1, with D unclear. Germline V gene data show CDR1 as MDHEN and CDR2 as SYDVKM. Trimming stripped 3 bases from V and 7 bases from J, with 6 bases between. The CDR3 covers 11 residues. CDR3 nucleotides: TGTGCCAGCAGTTTCTCCTTTGAAGCTTTCTTT. This codes for CASSFSFEAFF.